Below are 24 T cell receptor beta chains sequenced from a single sample in a study of T cell responses to AZD1222 COVID-19 vaccine. Only in-frame clones appear in the TCRdb table, and some are missing; sequencing was by immunoSEQ multiplex PCR. The sample has about 55,000 clones, around 90% seen once; the top ten hold just under 2%. Sequencing was performed on peripheral blood, taken on day 0 of AZD1222 vaccination. The origin of the receptors is an adult in good health.

This clone was picked up one time. The gene calls are TRBV2 and TRBJ1-2; D is unclear. This CDR3 is 13 amino acids long. Germline assignment: CDR1 SNHLY and CDR2 FYNNEI. V was trimmed by 3 bases and J by 7 bases, leaving 12 bases between them. CDR3: CASSEGSPGGYTF. The CDR3 coding sequence is TGTGCCAGCAGTGAGGGCAGCCCGGGTGGCTACACCTTC.

The CDR3 is CASSSRQVAYGYTF. CDR3 DNA: TGTGCCAGCAGCTCTAGACAGGTGGCGTATGGCTACACCTTC. V gene TRBV7-9 combines with J gene TRBJ1-2; D possibly corresponds to TRBD1 (6 bases). The V gene lost 4 bases and the J gene lost 5 bases, with 14 bases spanning the gap. The CDR3 is made up of 14 amino acids. From germline, CDR1 is SEHNR and CDR2 FQNEAQ (reference sequence).

The genes are TRBV27 and TRBJ2-3; possible D gene TRBD1, 5 bases. V gave up 2 bases and J gave up 2 bases, with 14 bases separating them. This CDR3 comprises 16 residues. Germline V gene sequence: CDR1 MNHEY, CDR2 SMNVEV (reference sequence). CDR3 amino acids: CASSLGVTAITDTQYF. Here the CDR3 DNA reads TGTGCCAGCAGTTTAGGGGTGACAGCCATCACAGATACGCAGTATTTT.

The chain combines TRBV6-2 or TRBV6-3 with TRBJ2-7; D uncertain. Germline CDR1 and CDR2: MNHEY and SVGEGT. Trimming removed 3 bases at V and 4 bases at J, with 16 bases between. This CDR3 is 15 amino acids long. Written as DNA, the CDR3 is TGTGCCAGCAGTTATGGAGCAGGAGCGAGGTACGAGCAGTACTTC. Translated: CASSYGAGARYEQYF.

The chain combines TRBV5-5 with TRBJ1-1; D not certain. Between the trimmed V and J ends, which lost 0 bases and 7 bases, there was a span of 7 bases. Per germline, CDR1 SGHKS and CDR2 YYEKEE (reference sequence). CDR3 size: 12 residues. CDR3 nucleotides: TGTGCCAGCAGCTTGGGGCCAGGTGAAGCTTTCTTT. This codes for CASSLGPGEAFF.

This sequence joins TRBV11-2 and TRBJ2-3; no definite D call. The germline CDR1 and CDR2 sequences are SGHAT and FQNNGV. V lost 0 bases, J lost 0 bases, and 10 bases lay in between. The CDR3 runs to 16 residues. Here the CDR3 DNA reads TGTGCCAGCAGCTTAGATCAGGCATCTAGCACAGATACGCAGTATTTT. This translates into CASSLDQASSTDTQYF.

This chain uses TRBV3-1 (or the pseudogene TRBV3-2) with TRBJ2-7; 10 nucleotides match TRBD1. Germline assignment: CDR1 LGHDT and CDR2 YNNKEL (reference sequence). The CDR3 sequence is 14 residues long. J was trimmed by 4 bases and V by 3 bases; bases with no gene match: 3. The CDR3 here is CASSQGGQGYEQYF. CDR3 DNA sequence: TGTGCCAGCAGCCAGGGGGGACAGGGGTACGAGCAGTACTTC.

Only one count was recorded for this clone. The CDR3: CASQYPAAGNTGELFF. CDR3 DNA: TGTGCCAGTCAATATCCGGCGGCGGGAAACACCGGGGAGCTGTTTTTT. The J gene is TRBJ2-2, the V gene TRBV28; TRBD2 is a possible D gene (6 bases). Germline CDR1 MDHEN, CDR2 SYDVKM. V was pared by 9 bases and J by 2 bases, with 19 bases between. The CDR3 has 16 amino acids.

V is TRBV30 and J is TRBJ1-3; no clear D. CDR1 and CDR2 (germline): GTSNPN, SVGIG (reference sequence). The CDR3 spans 13 residues. Trimming removed 1 base from V and 0 bases from J, with 4 bases in between. CDR3 nucleotides: TGTGCCTGGAGTGAAATCTCTGGAAACACCATATATTTT. Residues: CAWSEISGNTIYF.

The chain employs TRBV7-3 and TRBJ2-1; D is perhaps TRBD2 (5 bases). Germline V gives CDR1 SGHTA, CDR2 FQGTGA. The V gene lost 1 base and the J gene lost 2 bases, with 12 bases spanning the gap. The CDR3 length is 16 residues. The CDR3 nucleotides read TGTGCCAGCAGCTTAATAGGCGGGTCAACCTACAATGAGCAGTTCTTC. This encodes CASSLIGGSTYNEQFF.

This chain connects TRBV9 to TRBJ1-6; weak D call: TRBD1 (5 bases). V was trimmed by 4 bases and J by 9 bases, leaving 17 bases between them. Germline V lookup: CDR1 SGDLS, CDR2 YYNGEE. The CDR3 extends over 15 amino acids. The CDR3 protein is CASSSRGLAGSPLHF. CDR3 coding DNA: TGTGCCAGCAGCTCTCGGGGCCTCGCCGGTTCACCCCTCCACTTT. The entire variable domain, with the rest obtained from reference TRBV9 and TRBJ1-6, is as follows: DSGVTQTPKHLITATGQRVTLRCSPRSGDLSVYWYQQSLDQGLQFLIQYYNGEERAKGNILERFSAQQFPDLHSELNLSSLELGDSALYFCASSSRGLAGSPLHFGNGTRLTVT.

This clone was seen a single time. The chain couples TRBV13 to TRBJ2-5; possible D gene TRBD2, 5 bases. The CDR3 totals 12 residues. The germline V and J ends were trimmed by 7 bases and 5 bases, with 11 bases remaining between them. Germline V gene lookup returns CDR1 PRHDT and CDR2 FYEKMQ (reference sequence). CDR3 amino acids: CASTKTGETQYF. Written as DNA, the CDR3 is TGTGCCAGCACCAAGACGGGGGAGACCCAGTACTTC.

This chain uses TRBV5-1 with TRBJ2-1; weak D call: TRBD2 (6 bases). Trimming shortened V by 0 bases and J by 4 bases, and 14 bases separated the two germline ends. The CDR3 sequence is 16 residues long. Germline lookup yields CDR1 SGHRS and CDR2 YFSETQ. CDR3: CASSLAAGGEYNEQFF. The DNA for the CDR3 is TGCGCCAGCAGCTTGGCAGCGGGCGGAGAATACAATGAGCAGTTCTTC.

The chain combines TRBV5-4 with TRBJ1-6; 7 bases line up with TRBD1. V dropped 0 bases and J dropped 11; count of bases not matched to a gene: 5. This CDR3 is 14 amino acids long. Germline V gene sequence: CDR1 SGHNT, CDR2 YYREEE (reference sequence). In DNA, the CDR3 is TGTGCCAGCAGCTTGGGGTCAGGGGGTGCACCCCTCCACTTT. It is translated as CASSLGSGGAPLHF.

The genes are TRBV6-5 and TRBJ1-4; TRBD1 matches at 7 bases. This CDR3 contains 16 residues. The V gene end was trimmed by 2 bases and the J gene end by 4 bases; junction bases not matched to a gene: 7. Germline V lookup: CDR1 MNHEY, CDR2 SVGAGI. As DNA, the CDR3 is TGTGCCAGCAGTTACGTGTACAGGGGAAATAATGAAAAACTGTTTTTT. It is translated as CASSYVYRGNNEKLFF.

The CDR3 sequence is CASRDLAKNIQYF. The CDR3 DNA follows: TGTGCCAGTAGGGACCTAGCCAAAAACATTCAGTACTTC. V usage is TRBV19 and J usage is TRBJ2-4, with D unresolved. V lost 6 bases, J lost 0 bases, and 6 bases lay in between. The germline CDR1 and CDR2 sequences are LNHDA and SQIVND (reference sequence). This CDR3 has 13 amino acids.

V gene TRBV4-2 combines with J gene TRBJ2-3; no firm D call. Per germline, CDR1 LGHNA and CDR2 YNFKEQ. The CDR3 has 12 residues. Between the trimmed V and J ends, which lost 6 bases and 1 base, there was a span of 5 bases. The CDR3 here is CASSSRTDTQYF. CDR3 DNA: TGTGCCAGCAGTTCACGCACAGATACGCAGTATTTT.

The chain links TRBV3-1 (or the pseudogene TRBV3-2) to TRBJ2-7; either TRBD1 or TRBD2 may supply D (5 bases each). This CDR3 spans 15 amino acids. The germline gives CDR1 LGHDT, CDR2 YNNKEL (reference sequence). Trimming stripped 4 bases from V and 5 bases from J, with 18 bases between. The CDR3 loop is CASSLTQGVRDEQYF. CDR3 coding DNA: TGTGCCAGCAGCCTGACGCAGGGAGTTCGGGACGAGCAGTACTTC.

The V and J genes are TRBV24-1 and TRBJ1-1; D gene unclear. The CDR3 is 12 amino acids. V was pared by 4 bases and J by 6 bases, with 8 bases between. Germline CDR1 reads KGHDR; CDR2 reads SFDVKD. CDR3 region: CATSDGLAEAFF. The CDR3 region has the DNA TGTGCCACCAGTGACGGACTGGCTGAAGCTTTCTTT.

The J gene is TRBJ2-5, the V gene TRBV29-1, with D perhaps TRBD1 (6 bases). Trimming took off 4 bases at V and 2 bases at J, with 8 bases between the two ends. The V gene's germline CDR1 is SQVTM and CDR2 ANQGSEA. The CDR3 sequence is 12 residues long. CDR3: CSVGGQQETQYF. As DNA, the CDR3 is TGCAGCGTTGGAGGACAGCAAGAGACCCAGTACTTC.

This chain connects TRBV5-1 to TRBJ2-7; TRBD1 matches at 10 bases. Trimming at V came to 3 bases and at J to 3 bases, leaving 6 bases not matched to a gene. Germline CDR1 reads SGHRS; CDR2 reads YFSETQ. The length of the CDR3 is 15 residues. As DNA, the CDR3 is TGCGCCAGCAGCTGGGACAGGGGCGTTATCTACGAGCAGTACTTC. Translated: CASSWDRGVIYEQYF.

On this clone itself: Within the sample, other DNA sequences also encode this same CDR3. This chain connects TRBV7-9 to TRBJ1-2; no reliable D call. Germline V gives CDR1 SEHNR, CDR2 FQNEAQ (reference sequence). The CDR3 runs 12 residues. The V end lost 1 base, the J end lost 5 bases, and 5 bases lay between the germline ends. CDR3 in amino acids: CASSLEGYGYTF. The CDR3 coding sequence is TGTGCCAGCAGCTTAGAAGGTTATGGCTACACCTTC.

The genes are TRBV29-1 and TRBJ2-3, with D possibly being TRBD2 (5 bases). V was trimmed by 5 bases and J by 0 bases, leaving 12 bases between them. CDR3 size: 14 residues. Germline-derived CDR1 and CDR2 are SQVTM and ANQGSEA. CDR3 nucleotide sequence: TGCAGCGTTAGTCGGGATTGGAGCACAGATACGCAGTATTTT. Translated: CSVSRDWSTDTQYF.

The chain links TRBV30 to TRBJ1-3; D call uncertain. Germline V lookup: CDR1 GTSNPN, CDR2 SVGIG (reference sequence). V was cut by 1 base and J by 4 bases, with 8 bases left in between. This CDR3 region has 13 residues. The CDR3 here is CAWSANKGNTIYF. CDR3 bases: TGTGCCTGGAGTGCAAACAAGGGAAACACCATATATTTT. Together with reference TRBV30 and TRBJ1-3, the CDR3 gives the full variable domain: SQTIHQWPATLVQPVGSPLSLECTVEGTSNPNLYWYRQAAGRGLQLLFYSVGIGQISSEVPQNLSASRPQDRQFILSSKKLLLSDSGFYLCAWSANKGNTIYFGEGSWLTVV.